The clone carrying this T cell receptor (beta chain) was seen many times. What it binds is not known. The data belong to a study of T cells after yellow fever vaccination. Study results and caveats: Clones from primary vaccination mostly reappeared after the booster (roughly 95% CD4, approximately 91% CD8).

The V end lost 5 bases, the J end lost 5 bases, and 14 bases lay between the germline ends. CDR1 is SGHTA and CDR2 is FQGNSA in the germline V gene. The CDR3 totals 14 residues. They built TCR cDNA with 5'RACE template switching, a step that put in a universal primer site and UMIs. Via MiXCR, TCRdb re-called the 5' RACE reads, giving one row per CDR3 protein. Here the sample spans more than 200,000 distinct CDR3 sequences, roughly 4% being singletons. V gene TRBV7-2 combines with J gene TRBJ2-3; tentative D call: TRBD2 (7 bases). The clonotype comes from a man between 18 and 35 years old who received the YFV17D yellow fever vaccine. The specimen was PBMCs, collected 15 days after the yellow fever booster vaccination. The CDR3 region has the DNA TGTGCCAGCAGCACTGGGGGGGCCGAAGATACGCAGTATTTT. Protein: CASSTGGAEDTQYF.